The entry that follows covers one TCR beta chain sequence. Its antigen is not known. This sample was included in a study of OX40 agonist ivuxolimab in advanced cancers. Overall study: Therapy given before enrollment (anti-PD-1, anti-PD-L1 or anti-CTLA-4) was allowed, and roughly 42% had some. Study observations and caveats: Some nonresponders also had low normalized T-cell clonal expansion. Those patients achieving a partial response at 0.1-3.0 mg/kg showed among the lowest clonal expansion. CD4+ and CD8+ blood T cells expanded clonally by week 6 at 0.1 to 3.0 mg/kg.

CDR1 and CDR2 (germline): SGHTA, FQGTGA. Trimming pared 1 base from V and 4 bases from J, leaving 10 bases between. CDR3 length: 14 amino acids. Some clones are missing from TCRdb's copy, which holds only in-frame ones; the method was immunoSEQ multiplex PCR. This table has some 66,000 clones, 80% to 90% appearing once. The input for sequencing was CD4+ or CD8+ T cells sorted from blood, taken in a trial of the OX40 agonist ivuxolimab. This TCR came from an adult with an advanced solid tumor such as melanoma, head and neck, liver or kidney cancer. V and J are TRBV7-3 and TRBJ2-5, with D tentatively TRBD2 (6 bases). CDR3 sequence (DNA): TGTGCCAGCAGCTTAAATTCCGGGAGAGAGACCCAGTACTTC. This translates into CASSLNSGRETQYF.